This TCR beta chain was observed in a study of T cell responses to AZD1222 COVID-19 vaccine. Notes on the study in general: Spike was spanned by vaccine-associated CD4 TCRs, which were dominant at 160-218 and 743-854.

Germline CDR1 and CDR2: LGHNT and FRNRAP. The CDR3 runs to 15 residues. The germline V and J ends were trimmed by 2 bases and 1 base, with 11 bases remaining between them. Libraries were prepared by immunoSEQ multiplex PCR; TCRdb keeps only in-frame clonotypes and omits some of them. The data show about 120,000 clones, 87% seen once. With regard to this clone: Its antigen is undetermined.

The TCR comes from an adult in good health. This specimen was peripheral blood, taken on day 0 of AZD1222 vaccination. The V call is TRBV12-5, the J call TRBJ1-1; D gene uncertain. CDR3 nucleotides: TGTGCTAGTGGTTTGTACGAATCCGGGAACACTGAAGCTTTCTTT. Protein: CASGLYESGNTEAFF.